A single sample is the source of the 22 T cell receptor beta chains below, sequenced in a study of shared clonotypes between healthy human individuals. The method was immunoSEQ multiplex PCR; TCRdb's version includes in-frame clones alone and lacks a portion of them. The profile shows 2 million to 2.5 million clones, approximately 94% of them singletons. Sequenced material: naive CD4+ T cells sorted from blood. Subset specified: CD45RA+ positively selected. These receptors came from a young man in good health.

The chain uses TRBV11-2 and TRBJ2-7; D not certain. Germline-derived CDR1 and CDR2 are SGHAT and FQNNGV. V was trimmed by 5 bases and J by 0 bases, leaving 8 bases between them. This CDR3 comprises 13 residues. DNA for the CDR3: TGTGCCAGCAGCCCCGGAGCCTCCTACGAGCAGTACTTC. Amino acid sequence: CASSPGASYEQYF.

The chain joins TRBV5-6 to TRBJ2-3, with a weak D call TRBD1 (6 bases). Trimming took 0 bases from V and 1 from J, leaving 9 bases between them. CDR1 and CDR2 (germline): SGHDT, YYEEEE. This CDR3 has 15 amino acids. DNA of the CDR3: TGTGCCAGCAGCTTGGGGAACAGGGGCACAGATACGCAGTATTTT. Residues: CASSLGNRGTDTQYF.

V is TRBV27 and J is TRBJ2-7; D call uncertain. The V end lost 8 bases, the J end lost 7 bases, and 15 bases lay between the germline ends. Germline CDR1 and CDR2: MNHEY and SMNVEV (reference sequence). The CDR3 runs to 12 residues. The CDR3: CASGRYLGEQYF. The CDR3 DNA reads as TGTGCCAGCGGGCGCTATTTGGGGGAGCAGTACTTC.

V is TRBV11-2 and J is TRBJ2-7, with TRBD1 as a possible D gene (5 bases). V was pared by 3 bases and J by 4 bases, with 16 bases between. CDR3 length: 15 amino acids. CDR1 SGHAT and CDR2 FQNNGV come from the germline V gene. As DNA, the CDR3 is TGTGCCAGCAGCTTGGGGCTGGTTGGACCTTACGAGCAGTACTTC. Translating it yields CASSLGLVGPYEQYF.

The CDR3, as DNA: TGCGCCAGCAGCAGGGACAGGGCCGACACCGGGGAGCTGTTTTTT. Translated: CASSRDRADTGELFF. The V and J genes are TRBV5-1 and TRBJ2-2, with 9 nucleotides matching TRBD1. CDR3 length equals 15 residues. The junction had 4 bases not matched to a gene; V was cut back by 4 bases and J by 3 bases. Per the germline V gene, CDR1 is SGHRS and CDR2 is YFSETQ.

The gene calls are TRBV5-6 and TRBJ2-6, with D tentatively TRBD1 or TRBD2 (5 bases each). Germline CDR1 is SGHDT and CDR2 is YYEEEE. The CDR3 covers 15 residues. Trimming cost V 4 bases and J 1 base, with 9 bases left between them. Here the CDR3 reads CASSRWGSGANVLTF. The DNA of the CDR3 is TGTGCCAGCAGCCGGTGGGGGTCTGGGGCCAACGTCCTGACTTTC.

The chain couples TRBV9 to TRBJ2-3, with D unresolved. V was cut by 3 bases and J by 1 base, with 12 bases left in between. The CDR3 covers 15 residues. CDR1 is SGDLS, CDR2 YYNGEE, per germline. The CDR3 nucleotides read TGTGCCAGCAGCGATAAGTCGACGGGCACAGATACGCAGTATTTT. Its protein is CASSDKSTGTDTQYF.

The chain combines TRBV10-2 with TRBJ2-7, with D maybe TRBD1 (6 bases). This CDR3 has 12 amino acids. V was shortened by 2 bases and J by 5 bases, with 7 bases between the two germline ends. Germline V gene data show CDR1 as WSHSY and CDR2 as SAAADI. The CDR3 protein is CASSEQGNEQYF. CDR3 nucleotide sequence: TGCGCCAGCAGTGAGCAGGGGAACGAGCAGTACTTC.

V gene TRBV12-5 combines with J gene TRBJ2-5, with 11 bases lining up with TRBD1. The J segment lost 5 bases and the V segment lost 5 bases, leaving 7 bases of the junction unmatched. Germline V gene lookup returns CDR1 LGHNT and CDR2 FRNRAP. The CDR3 is 15 residues long. In DNA form, the CDR3 reads TGTGCTAGTGGTCTGGACAGGGGGCTCAGGGAGACCCAGTACTTC. It codes for CASGLDRGLRETQYF.

V is TRBV5-1 and J is TRBJ2-5; possible D gene TRBD1, 6 bases. The CDR3 loop spans 15 amino acids. Trimming removed 3 bases at V and 5 bases at J, with 17 bases between. In germline, CDR1 is SGHRS, CDR2 YFSETQ. The CDR3 DNA follows: TGCGCCAGCAGCTCAGATGGGACAACCGGCGAGACCCAGTACTTC. Its translation is CASSSDGTTGETQYF.

Comments on this clone: The sample contains more than one DNA sequence encoding this CDR3. The chain combines TRBV29-1 with TRBJ1-1; D is unresolved. With 2 bases removed from V and 0 bases from J, the gap between germline ends came to 7 bases. Germline assignment: CDR1 SQVTM and CDR2 ANQGSEA. The CDR3 totals 13 residues. The CDR3: CSVESRLNTEAFF. The CDR3 coding sequence is TGCAGCGTTGAATCCAGATTGAACACTGAAGCTTTCTTT.

V is TRBV7-2 and J is TRBJ2-3; 8 nucleotides line up with TRBD1. The length of the CDR3 is 16 residues. Germline CDR1 and CDR2: SGHTA and FQGNSA. Unmatched junction bases numbered 11, after V lost 5 bases and J lost 4 bases. The CDR3 bases are TGTGCCAGCAGCCCGGGCCGGACAGGGTCTGCAGATACGCAGTATTTT. Protein sequence: CASSPGRTGSADTQYF. Together with reference TRBV7-2 and TRBJ2-3, the CDR3 gives the full variable domain: GAGVSQSPSNKVTEKGKDVELRCDPISGHTALYWYRQSLGQGLEFLIYFQGNSAPDKSGLPSDRFSAERTGGSVSTLTIQRTQQEDSAVYLCASSPGRTGSADTQYFGPGTRLTVL.

This clone was seen just once. The V gene is TRBV5-4, the J gene TRBJ2-5; the match to TRBD1 covers 9 bases. CDR1 SGHNT and CDR2 YYREEE come from the germline V gene (reference sequence). With 4 bases clipped from V and 6 bases from J, the junction kept 4 bases outside the gene matches. CDR3 size: 13 residues. CDR3 coding DNA: TGTGCCAGCAGCCAGGACAGGGGACAGACCCAGTACTTC. It is translated as CASSQDRGQTQYF. Full variable domain (rest looked up from reference TRBV5-4 and TRBJ2-5): ETGVTQSPTHLIKTRGQQVTLRCSSQSGHNTVSWYQQALGQGPQFIFQYYREEENGRGNFPPRFSGLQFPNYSSELNVNALELDDSALYLCASSQDRGQTQYFGPGTRLLVL.

This chain connects TRBV6-5 to TRBJ1-4, with 8 bases aligning to TRBD1. CDR3 length: 15 residues. The germline V gene has CDR1 MNHEY and CDR2 SVGAGI. Trimming took 5 bases from V and 7 from J; bases not matched to a gene: 9. CDR3 nucleotides: TGTGCCAGCAGTCACAGGGGGTATGAGGGTGAAAAACTGTTTTTT. It translates to CASSHRGYEGEKLFF.

V gene TRBV10-3 combines with J gene TRBJ2-5; the match to TRBD2 covers 8 bases. The CDR3 loop spans 16 amino acids. Per germline, CDR1 ENHRY and CDR2 SYGVKD. V was clipped by 2 bases and J by 4 bases; unmatched bases: 9. The DNA of the CDR3 is TGTGCCATCAGTGAGATCGCGGGGGGATCGCGAGAGACCCAGTACTTC. This codes for CAISEIAGGSRETQYF.

The V gene is TRBV5-4, the J gene TRBJ1-1; a possible D gene is TRBD1 (5 bases). Germline CDR1 SGHNT, CDR2 YYREEE (reference sequence). CDR3 length equals 13 residues. Trimming removed 6 bases from V and 8 bases from J, with 17 bases in between. Here the CDR3 reads CASTTRGEREAFF. DNA for the CDR3: TGTGCCAGCACTACTCGGGGGGAACGGGAAGCTTTCTTT.

This rearrangement joins TRBV19 to TRBJ2-6; D possibly corresponds to TRBD1 (6 bases). The CDR3 is 17 amino acids. Germline CDR1 is LNHDA and CDR2 is SQIVND (reference sequence). V was shortened by 3 bases and J by 0 bases, with 12 bases between the two germline ends. The CDR3 bases are TGTGCCAGTAGTATCCTCACAGGGATCTCTGGGGCCAACGTCCTGACTTTC. It codes for CASSILTGISGANVLTF.

The rearrangement joins TRBV27 to TRBJ2-2, with D tentatively TRBD1 or TRBD2 (5 bases each). V was cut by 7 bases and J by 5 bases, with 17 bases left in between. The CDR3 runs 15 residues. CDR1 is MNHEY and CDR2 is SMNVEV in the germline V gene (reference sequence). As DNA, the CDR3 is TGTGCCAGCACCTCGAATGAGGGGTTGACCGGGGAGCTGTTTTTT. This gives the protein CASTSNEGLTGELFF.

For the CDR3, the DNA is TGTGCCAGCAGCTTGGGGACAGGGAGGGACTATGGCTACACCTTC. Encoded protein: CASSLGTGRDYGYTF. The chain combines TRBV5-6 with TRBJ1-2; 8 bases fit TRBD1. This CDR3 has 15 amino acids. CDR1 SGHDT and CDR2 YYEEEE come from the germline V gene. The junction had 4 bases not matched to a gene; V was cut back by 0 bases and J by 3 bases.

V and J are TRBV5-6 and TRBJ2-3, with 8 nucleotides matching TRBD2. This CDR3 contains 15 residues. Germline V gives CDR1 SGHDT, CDR2 YYEEEE. After removal of 4 bases from V and 3 bases from J, the junction contained 7 bases not matched to a gene. In DNA, the CDR3 is TGTGCCAGCAGCCGGACACCGGGAGGGACAGATACGCAGTATTTT. Translation gives CASSRTPGGTDTQYF.

A note on this clone: Different DNA sequences within this sample yield the same CDR3. The chain has TRBV18 and TRBJ2-1, with a weak D call TRBD1 (7 bases). The CDR3 is 14 residues long. The germline V gene encodes CDR1 KGHSH and CDR2 LQKENI. V was cut by 0 bases and J by 5 bases, with 8 bases left in between. For the CDR3, the DNA is TGTGCCAGCTCACCACCCAGGGGGGACAATGAGCAGTTCTTC. Protein sequence: CASSPPRGDNEQFF.

Comments on this clone: Other DNA sequences in this specimen translate into the identical CDR3. The chain joins TRBV6-1 to TRBJ1-5, with D hard to call. This CDR3 has 12 residues. Trimming took 4 bases from V and 1 from J, leaving 2 bases between them. Germline CDR1 and CDR2: MNHNS and SASEGT. CDR3 protein: CASSVSNQPQHF. The CDR3 region has the DNA TGTGCCAGCAGTGTAAGCAATCAGCCCCAGCATTTT.